This entry is about one T cell receptor (beta chain). The data stem from a study of blood T cell repertoires in COVID-19. At the level of the study: T cells, B-cell-depleted T cells, or PBMCs supplied cDNA or gDNA.

Method: immunoSEQ multiplex PCR; TCRdb's copy keeps in-frame clones and lacks some. The sample lists around 460,000 clones; over 85% were seen once. The germline V gene encodes CDR1 SNHLY and CDR2 FYNNEI. The CDR3 extends over 12 amino acids. Between the trimmed V and J ends, which lost 7 bases and 5 bases, there was a span of 6 bases. Material for sequencing was peripheral blood. This clonotype was sampled from a man younger than 35 with COVID-19, enrolled during active disease. This rearrangement joins TRBV2 to TRBJ1-6; perhaps TRBD1 as D (5 bases). The CDR3 coding sequence is TGTGCCAGCATCAGGGATAATTCACCCCTCCACTTT. This codes for CASIRDNSPLHF.